The 17 T cell receptor beta chains below all came from one sample that was sequenced in a study of blood T cell repertoires in COVID-19. Some clones are missing from TCRdb's copy, which holds only in-frame ones; the method was immunoSEQ multiplex PCR. The sample yields just under 150,000 clones, over 70% seen once. Sequencing input: peripheral blood. The receptor source for this set is a man in his forties or fifties who had recovered from COVID-19.

This clone was seen just once. This chain uses TRBV27 with TRBJ2-7, with TRBD2 matching 12 bases. CDR3 length: 16 residues. Germline assignment: CDR1 MNHEY and CDR2 SMNVEV (reference sequence). Trimming took 5 bases from V and 2 from J; bases not matched to a gene: 7. The CDR3 protein is CASSPLGLAGTYEQYF. CDR3 DNA: TGTGCCAGCAGTCCCCTAGGACTAGCGGGGACCTACGAGCAGTACTTC.

This clone was detected only once. This chain's CDR3 is CASSYRQTDTQYF. The CDR3 coding sequence is TGTGCCAGCAGCTACCGACAGACAGATACGCAGTATTTT. The gene calls are TRBV11-2 and TRBJ2-3; weak D call: TRBD1 (5 bases). The CDR3 runs 13 residues. CDR1 is SGHAT, CDR2 FQNNGV, per germline. Trimming pared 4 bases from V and 3 bases from J, leaving 8 bases between.

The chain uses TRBV11-2 and TRBJ1-4; possibly TRBD1 for D (5 bases). This CDR3 is 14 amino acids long. The V gene's germline CDR1 is SGHAT and CDR2 FQNNGV. Trimming removed 7 bases from V and 0 bases from J, with 9 bases in between. The CDR3 loop is CASNQGPTNEKLFF. CDR3 DNA: TGTGCCAGCAACCAGGGCCCAACTAATGAAAAACTGTTTTTT.

This clone was seen a single time. The rearrangement links TRBV6-5 to TRBJ1-1; 9 bases line up with TRBD1. Trimming cost V 4 bases and J 0 bases; bases outside gene matches: 3. This CDR3 region has 15 residues. The germline CDR1 and CDR2 sequences are MNHEY and SVGAGI. CDR3 loop: CASSFGTGLNTEAFF. CDR3 sequence (DNA): TGTGCCAGCAGTTTTGGGACAGGGCTGAACACTGAAGCTTTCTTT.

The chain links TRBV5-6 to TRBJ2-3; no clear D gene. V dropped 2 bases and J dropped 0 bases, with 13 bases sitting between them. The CDR3 has 16 residues. CDR1 SGHDT and CDR2 YYEEEE come from the germline V gene. Written as DNA, the CDR3 is TGTGCCAGCAGCTTTACCCGACTGGCTAGCACAGATACGCAGTATTTT. Translation: CASSFTRLASTDTQYF.

V gene TRBV10-2 combines with J gene TRBJ1-5, with a weak D call TRBD1 (6 bases). The CDR3 extends over 14 amino acids. Germline CDR1 and CDR2: WSHSY and SAAADI. V dropped 6 bases and J dropped 3 bases, with 12 bases sitting between them. The CDR3 DNA is TGCGCCAGCAGCGATCGGACAGACAATCAGCCCCAGCATTTT. Its translation: CASSDRTDNQPQHF.

The chain is built from TRBV5-4 and TRBJ2-7; the match to TRBD2 covers 14 bases. Germline CDR1 SGHNT, CDR2 YYREEE (reference sequence). Germline trimming cut 0 bases from V and 5 bases from J; bases unmatched to any gene: 7. This CDR3 contains 17 residues. The DNA of the CDR3 is TGTGCCAGCAGCTTGGGACTAGCGGGGGGGCCTCCCGACGAGCAGTACTTC. As protein: CASSLGLAGGPPDEQYF.

The CDR3 is CASRQGTNTEAFF. The CDR3 nucleotides read TGTGCCAGCAGACAGGGTACGAACACTGAAGCTTTCTTT. The chain employs TRBV7-8 and TRBJ1-1, with D maybe TRBD1 (6 bases). CDR3 length equals 13 residues. Trimming removed 6 bases from V and 1 base from J, with 9 bases in between. Germline V gene lookup returns CDR1 SGHVS and CDR2 FQNEAQ.

This rearrangement joins TRBV7-9 to TRBJ2-2; the D gene is possibly TRBD2 (5 bases). This CDR3 has 12 amino acids. The V gene lost 4 bases and the J gene lost 7 bases, with 7 bases spanning the gap. CDR1 is SEHNR, CDR2 FQNEAQ, per germline (reference sequence). Written as DNA, the CDR3 is TGTGCCAGCAGCTACGCGGGCGGGGAGCTGTTTTTT. It specifies CASSYAGGELFF.

DNA for the CDR3: TGCGCCAGCAGCTTGGGACGGAGGAACACTGAAGCTTTCTTT. It is translated as CASSLGRRNTEAFF. The rearrangement joins TRBV5-1 to TRBJ1-1, with D unresolved. V lost 0 bases and J lost 1, with 7 bases in between. CDR1 and CDR2 (germline): SGHRS, YFSETQ. The CDR3 length is 14 residues.

The V call is TRBV27, the J call TRBJ1-6; weak D call: TRBD1 (6 bases). This CDR3 region has 14 residues. CDR1 MNHEY and CDR2 SMNVEV come from the germline V gene (reference sequence). Between the trimmed V and J ends, which lost 3 bases and 8 bases, there was a span of 11 bases. DNA of the CDR3: TGTGCCAGCAGTTTGGGAGGGGGTTATTCACCCCTCCACTTT. As protein: CASSLGGGYSPLHF.

The chain employs TRBV25-1 and TRBJ1-5; 9 bases agree with TRBD1. Germline CDR1 and CDR2: MGHDK and SYGVNS. The trim removed 7 bases at V and 6 bases at J, leaving 7 bases unmatched. The CDR3 spans 14 residues. This CDR3 is CASKGTGQGQPQHF. The CDR3, as DNA: TGTGCCAGCAAGGGGACAGGGCAGGGTCAGCCCCAGCATTTT.

V and J are TRBV3-1 (or the pseudogene TRBV3-2) and TRBJ1-1; unclear D gene. The V end was cut by 4 bases, the J end by 1 base, with 10 bases between. CDR3 size: 14 residues. The V gene's germline CDR1 is LGHDT and CDR2 YNNKEL (reference sequence). In DNA form, the CDR3 reads TGTGCCAGCAGCCGACGACGGGGGAACACTGAAGCTTTCTTT. This sequence encodes CASSRRRGNTEAFF.

J is TRBJ1-5 and V is TRBV19; 8 bases align to TRBD1. The CDR3 spans 14 residues. Unmatched junction bases numbered 5, after V lost 5 bases and J lost 5 bases. CDR1 LNHDA and CDR2 SQIVND come from the germline V gene (reference sequence). Here the CDR3 DNA reads TGTGCCAGTAGTCGACAGGGGTCGGATCAGCCCCAGCATTTT. Translating gives CASSRQGSDQPQHF. The full variable domain, its missing parts supplied by reference TRBV19 and TRBJ1-5, is DGGITQSPKYLFRKEGQNVTLSCEQNLNHDAMYWYRQDPGQGLRLIYYSQIVNDFQKGDIAEGYSVSREKKESFPLTVTSAQKNPTAFYLCASSRQGSDQPQHFGDGTRLSIL.

The J gene is TRBJ2-1, the V gene TRBV7-9, with 10 bases lining up with TRBD2. This CDR3 is built from 16 residues. Losses at the gene ends were 11 bases for V and 2 bases for J; bases not matched to a gene: 12. CDR1 SEHNR and CDR2 FQNEAQ come from the germline V gene (reference sequence). CDR3 sequence: CAGTPGLAGAYNEQFF. Written as DNA, the CDR3 is TGTGCCGGAACTCCGGGGCTAGCGGGGGCCTACAATGAGCAGTTCTTC.

The chain is built from TRBV7-2 and TRBJ2-7; 10 bases align to TRBD2. The CDR3 covers 16 residues. Germline V gene lookup returns CDR1 SGHTA and CDR2 FQGNSA. Losses at the gene ends were 1 base for V and 2 bases for J; bases not matched to a gene: 5. CDR3 sequence reads: CASSLELAGLPYEQYF. The CDR3, as DNA: TGTGCCAGCAGCTTAGAACTAGCGGGGCTCCCCTACGAGCAGTACTTC.

V and J are TRBV10-3 and TRBJ1-2, with 10 nucleotides matching TRBD1. Germline CDR1 reads ENHRY; CDR2 reads SYGVKD. Trimming took 10 bases from V and 8 from J; bases not matched to a gene: 10. The CDR3 covers 13 residues. Written as DNA, the CDR3 is TGTGCCACTCACCGGGACAGGGGAACCGGCTACACCTTC. Its translation: CATHRDRGTGYTF.